The TCR beta chain under discussion was sequenced for a study of blood T cell repertoires in COVID-19 (dated by TCRdb to between 2020 and 2021). Context from the whole study: The collaborator samples originated in the United States, Italy and Spain and spanned the acute and convalescent phases of COVID-19. The material from the prospective study consisted of cDNA or gDNA derived from T cells, B-cell-depleted T cells, or PBMCs. Subjects who had been exposed to COVID-19, were actively infected with it, or had recovered from it provided the deeply sampled blood TCRbeta repertoires that made up the dataset. A freely available public database, intended as a resource for researchers studying the immune response to SARS-CoV-2, is where the repertoires were released. The samples were drawn from the first 160 participants of the ongoing ImmuneRACE study and from 1,254 subjects provided by 6 global collaborators. A de-identified subject ID, COVID-19 status, age in years and sex were almost always included in the sample metadata. Where available, HLA class I and class II types were obtained from metadata supplied by the sample provider rather than from assay-based typing.

The immunoSEQ Assay, a bias-controlled multiplex PCR, was used to amplify TCRbeta CDR3 regions from genomic DNA. As for how the authors treated the data: Nucleated cell counts per sample were estimated from amplification of reference gene primers within the assay. To quantify the absolute abundance of each unique TCRbeta CDR3 rearrangement, sequence reads were collapsed and filtered. For each sample, productive Simpson clonality was calculated as the square root of Simpson's diversity index over productive rearrangements. What TCRdb holds here is the immuneACCESS table cut down to in-frame rearrangements. Part of the clones is not present; checked against another copy, under half of the missing clones reflect an unresolved V gene, and the others are unexplained. The V and J calls and clone size come from that table; D and trimming were worked out from the DNA. The sample table lists about 160,000 clones, roughly 93% of them with a count of one. Clones ranked in the top ten supply 4.5% to 5.5% of the sample.

Each collaborating institution followed its own protocols to collect whole blood in K2EDTA tubes. Collaborator samples were shipped for TCRbeta analysis as frozen whole blood, isolated PBMCs, or DNA extracted from either sample type. Notes on this clone: This receptor's antigen is unknown. There are no base qualities to consult, and no much larger clone falls within one base.

What the study reported, not specific to this receptor: The amount of clinical and demographic metadata varied by source and participant and was provided uncurated.

The CDR3 spans 15 residues, from the cysteine through the phenylalanine. Kept here is only the CDR3 DNA, which spans 45 bases and is read in frame from base 1. Germline trimming: 3 bases from V, 9 bases from J; junction bases outside gene matches: 11. The germline V gene sets CDR1 to SGHDT and CDR2 to YYEEEE. Specimen: peripheral blood. This TCR was recovered from a woman between 45 and 65 years old with acute or convalescent COVID-19. The rearrangement combines TRBV5-6 with TRBJ1-5, with 8 junctional bases fitting TRBD1. The bases are TGTGCCAGCAGCTCCGGACAGGGTACTTCGAGGCCCCAGCATTTT. This yields the protein CASSSGQGTSRPQHF.